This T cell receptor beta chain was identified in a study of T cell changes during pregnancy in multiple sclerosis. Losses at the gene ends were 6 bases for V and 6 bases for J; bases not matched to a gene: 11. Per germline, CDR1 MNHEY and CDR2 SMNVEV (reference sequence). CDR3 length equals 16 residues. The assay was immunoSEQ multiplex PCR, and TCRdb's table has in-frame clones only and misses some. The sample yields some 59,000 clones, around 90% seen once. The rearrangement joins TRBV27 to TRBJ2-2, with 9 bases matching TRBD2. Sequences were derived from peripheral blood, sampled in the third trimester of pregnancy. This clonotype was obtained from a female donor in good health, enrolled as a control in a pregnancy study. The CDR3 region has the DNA TGTGCCAGCAGCCCAGGGGTAGCGGGGGTGTCCGGGGAGCTGTTTTTT. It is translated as CASSPGVAGVSGELFF.